This T cell receptor beta chain was identified during a study of metastatic and nonmetastatic thyroid tumors. Ahead of thyroid surgery, no patient had received treatment of any kind. This clone came up many times. Using MiXCR, TCRdb reanalyzed the PCR reads. The repertoire includes about 40,000 clones, roughly a sixth of them detected once, and around 4% sits in the top ten. This TCR derives from a female donor with papillary thyroid cancer or a benign thyroid nodule (not recorded which). Some clones in this sample may be carry-over from other donors' samples. The sequenced sample consisted of blood.

The CDR3 DNA reads as TGTGCCAGCAGTGGGCTCGGGACAGGGGACGAGCAGTACTTC. Translated, it gives CASSGLGTGDEQYF. The chain employs TRBV28 and TRBJ2-7, with TRBD1 matching 10 bases. Germline assignment: CDR1 MDHEN and CDR2 SYDVKM. With V trimmed by 5 bases and J by 5 bases, 6 bases remained unmatched. The CDR3 runs to 14 residues.